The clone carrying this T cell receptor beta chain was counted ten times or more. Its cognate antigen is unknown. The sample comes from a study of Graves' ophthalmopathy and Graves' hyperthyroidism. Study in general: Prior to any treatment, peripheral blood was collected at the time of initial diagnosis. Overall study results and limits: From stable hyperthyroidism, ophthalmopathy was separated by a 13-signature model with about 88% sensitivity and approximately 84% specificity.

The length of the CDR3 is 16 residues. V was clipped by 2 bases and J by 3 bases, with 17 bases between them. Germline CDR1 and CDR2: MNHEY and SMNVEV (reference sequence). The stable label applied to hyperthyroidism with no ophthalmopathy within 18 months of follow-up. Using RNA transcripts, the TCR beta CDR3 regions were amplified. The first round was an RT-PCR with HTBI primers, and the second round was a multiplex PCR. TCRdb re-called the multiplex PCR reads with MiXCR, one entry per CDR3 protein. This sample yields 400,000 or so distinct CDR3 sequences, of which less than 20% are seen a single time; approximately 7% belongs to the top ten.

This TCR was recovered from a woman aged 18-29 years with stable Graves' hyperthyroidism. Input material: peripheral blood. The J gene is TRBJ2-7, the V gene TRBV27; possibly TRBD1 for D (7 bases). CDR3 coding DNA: TGTGCCAGCAGTTTAGGGGGGAAGGGGGCCTACTACGAGCAGTACTTC. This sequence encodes CASSLGGKGAYYEQYF.